These T cell receptor beta chains were read from a single sample in a study of shared clonotypes between healthy human individuals. Profiling relied on immunoSEQ multiplex PCR, and the TCRdb table lists in-frame clones only, not all of them. The table records about 470,000 clones, 70% to 80% of them present only once. Sequenced sample: PBMCs. The receptor set was obtained from a woman aged 40 to 49 in good health. Some clones in this sample may be carry-over from other donors' samples. Each CDR3 is given with its conserved first and last residue. The D gene is left open where the match is weak. The size entry is marked missing in some rows and otherwise reads once, few, many or a size class.

TRBD2 TRBJ2-3 . TRBV7-2 CASRRTSGGTDTQYF TGTGCCAGCAGGCGGACTAGCGGGGGCACAGATACGCAGTATTTT
TRBD1 TRBJ1-2 . TRBV5-1 CASSVGQGDHGYTF TGCGCCAGCAGCGTCGGACAGGGGGACCATGGCTACACCTTC
. TRBJ2-2 . TRBV9 CASSVGAGFAGELFF TGTGCCAGCAGCGTAGGCGCAGGGTTTGCCGGGGAGCTGTTTTTT
. TRBJ1-2 . TRBV14 CASSGQNNYGYTF TGTGCCAGCAGCGGACAGAACAACTATGGCTACACCTTC
. TRBJ1-1 . TRBV9 CASSVNPEGDTEAFF TGTGCCAGCAGCGTAAACCCGGAAGGTGACACTGAAGCTTTCTTT
. TRBJ2-2 . TRBV10-3 CAISESQGRTGELFF TGTGCCATCAGTGAGTCGCAGGGCCGAACCGGGGAGCTGTTTTTT
TRBD1 TRBJ1-1 . TRBV7-9 CASSLVGQGRTEAFF TGTGCCAGCAGCTTAGTGGGACAGGGGCGCACTGAAGCTTTCTTT
TRBD2 TRBJ2-3 . TRBV7-9 CASSPRTSGSIPDTQYF TGTGCCAGCAGCCCTCGGACTAGCGGGAGTATCCCAGATACGCAGTATTTT
. TRBJ2-5 . TRBV7-6 CASSLGARGEETQYF TGTGCCAGCAGCTTAGGGGCTAGGGGGGAAGAGACCCAGTACTTC
. TRBJ2-1 once TRBV29-1 CSVEGLVDEQFF TGCAGCGTTGAAGGACTAGTTGATGAGCAGTTCTTC
. TRBJ2-5 . TRBV30 CAWRGGTVQETQYF TGTGCCTGGAGGGGAGGGACAGTCCAAGAGACCCAGTACTTC
TRBD1 TRBJ2-4 . TRBV7-2 CASGLQGAKNIQYF TGTGCCAGCGGCCTACAGGGGGCCAAAAACATTCAGTACTTC
TRBD2 TRBJ2-7 . TRBV2 CASSSSGISYEQYF TGTGCCAGCAGCTCTAGCGGGATCTCCTACGAGCAGTACTTC
. TRBJ2-7 . TRBV7-2 CASSLAGLSYEQYF TGTGCCAGCAGCTTAGCGGGCCTCTCCTACGAGCAGTACTTC
. TRBJ2-7 . TRBV7-9 CASSRGETTYEQYF TGTGCCAGCAGCCGAGGGGAAACAACCTACGAGCAGTACTTC
. TRBJ1-3 . TRBV2 CASSVAGNTIYF TGTGCCAGCAGTGTGGCCGGGAACACCATATATTTT
. TRBJ1-1 . TRBV6-1 CASQAGWNTEAFF TGTGCCAGCCAGGCGGGGTGGAACACTGAAGCTTTCTTT
. TRBJ1-2 . TRBV6-1 CASTAPYRGGYTF TGTGCCAGCACTGCGCCTTATAGGGGGGGCTACACCTTC
TRBD1 TRBJ1-4 . TRBV18 CASSAAGQGDEKLFF TGTGCCAGCTCAGCCGCGGGACAGGGGGATGAAAAACTGTTTTTT
TRBD1 TRBJ1-1 once TRBV7-3 CASSRNEGQMNTEAFF TGTGCCAGCAGCCGAAATGAGGGACAGATGAACACTGAAGCTTTCTTT
. TRBJ2-7 . TRBV28 CAGGDRDTYEQYF TGTGCTGGGGGCGACAGAGATACCTACGAGCAGTACTTC
. TRBJ2-7 . TRBV15 CATGEERADEQYF TGTGCCACCGGGGAGGAGAGGGCAGACGAGCAGTACTTC
. TRBJ1-3 . TRBV4-2 CASSQDGLAYTIYF TGTGCCAGCAGCCAAGATGGACTGGCATACACCATATATTTT
. TRBJ1-5 . TRBV5-1 CASSLDRERPQHF TGCGCCAGCAGCTTGGACAGGGAGAGGCCCCAGCATTTT
TRBD2 TRBJ2-3 . TRBV6-6 CASSFASGITDTQYF TGTGCCAGCAGTTTCGCTAGCGGGATCACAGATACGCAGTATTTT
. TRBJ1-2 . TRBV7-9 CASSLAGGDYGYTF TGTGCCAGCAGCTTAGCAGGGGGAGACTATGGCTACACCTTC
TRBD2 TRBJ2-3 . TRBV9 CASSVAGTSGRIDTQYF TGTGCCAGCAGCGTTGCCGGGACTAGCGGTAGAATAGATACGCAGTATTTT
. TRBJ2-7 . TRBV28 CASSLRSSYEQYF TGTGCCAGCAGTCTCAGGAGCTCCTACGAGCAGTACTTC
. TRBJ2-3 few TRBV27 CASRPNMRSTDTQYF TGTGCCAGCAGACCAAACATGAGGAGTACAGATACGCAGTATTTT
. TRBJ2-1 . TRBV28 CAGSRSYNEQFF TGTGCCGGGAGCCGCTCCTACAATGAGCAGTTCTTC
. TRBJ2-3 . TRBV5-5 CASRRSASSADTQYF TGTGCCAGCAGGAGGTCGGCTAGTAGTGCAGATACGCAGTATTTT
. TRBJ2-5 once TRBV7-9 CASSSRATRETQYF TGTGCCAGCAGCTCCCGGGCGACGCGGGAGACCCAGTACTTC
. TRBJ2-1 many TRBV9 CASSVVGNYNEQFF TGTGCCAGCAGCGTAGTAGGAAACTACAATGAGCAGTTCTTC
. TRBJ2-4 . TRBV30 CAWEGPSRAKNIQYF TGTGCCTGGGAAGGGCCTAGCCGGGCCAAAAACATTCAGTACTTC
. TRBJ2-2 . TRBV27 CASSLGRRVRTGELFF TGTGCCAGCAGTTTAGGGAGGAGAGTAAGGACCGGGGAGCTGTTTTTT
TRBD1 TRBJ2-3 . TRBV9 CASSVSGTGDTQYF TGTGCCAGCAGCGTCTCCGGGACAGGAGATACGCAGTATTTT
. TRBJ2-3 . TRBV30 CAWSPSTDTQYF TGTGCCTGGAGCCCCTCCACAGATACGCAGTATTTT
. TRBJ1-4 . TRBV27 CASSLVPSTNEKLFF TGTGCCAGCAGTTTAGTACCTTCAACTAATGAAAAACTGTTTTTT
TRBD1 TRBJ1-4 . TRBV5-4 CASSRRDREDEKLFF TGTGCCAGCAGCCGCCGGGACAGGGAGGATGAAAAACTGTTTTTT
. TRBJ2-7 . TRBV7-9 CASSQYPGHNYEQYF TGTGCCAGCAGCCAATATCCGGGACATAACTACGAGCAGTACTTC
. TRBJ1-4 once TRBV18 CASSPQQATNEKLFF TGTGCCAGCTCACCACAACAAGCAACTAATGAAAAACTGTTTTTT
. TRBJ1-2 . TRBV5-1 CASSLDPFGRRNYGYTF TGCGCCAGCAGCTTGGACCCGTTTGGCAGGCGAAACTATGGCTACACCTTC
. TRBJ1-1 few TRBV14 CASSQVGQGLVAFF TGTGCCAGCAGCCAAGTCGGGCAGGGACTCGTCGCTTTCTTT
. TRBJ1-2 . TRBV29-1 CSVGDQTQGYTF TGCAGCGTTGGGGACCAGACCCAGGGCTACACCTTC
TRBD1 TRBJ1-5 . TRBV27 CASTRDRGVSNQPQHF TGTGCCAGCACACGGGACAGGGGAGTTAGCAATCAGCCCCAGCATTTT
. TRBJ1-4 . TRBV19 CASSIRQLNEKLFF TGTGCCAGTAGTATACGTCAGTTAAATGAAAAACTGTTTTTT
. TRBJ1-5 . TRBV30 CAWSASVNQPQHF TGTGCCTGGAGCGCATCAGTGAATCAGCCCCAGCATTTT
TRBD2 TRBJ2-2 . TRBV6-6 CASSPTSPSGGELFF TGTGCCAGCAGCCCGACTAGCCCCTCCGGGGGGGAGCTGTTTTTT
. TRBJ1-1 . TRBV5-1 CASSLAGGPTEAFF TGCGCCAGCAGCTTGGCGGGGGGACCCACTGAAGCTTTCTTT
. TRBJ1-4 . TRBV15 CATSREADGKLFF TGTGCCACCAGCAGAGAGGCGGATGGGAAACTGTTTTTT
TRBD2 TRBJ2-1 . TRBV6-5 CASSYGGLADNNEQFF TGTGCCAGCAGTTACGGTGGACTAGCGGACAACAATGAGCAGTTCTTC